The 28 T cell receptor beta chains given below trace back to one sample, sequenced in a study of graft-versus-host responses after intestinal transplantation (dated by TCRdb to the early 2020s). What this sample's time point label stands for: cells obtained before transplantation from donor or recipient. Receptor amplification or capture employed the immunoSEQ multiplex PCR assay. Here the immuneACCESS table is served through TCRdb, limited to in-frame sequences with V and J called. Missing clones are a known gap in these copies; in checked studies unresolved V genes cover under half, and the rest lacks a known reason. The sample table lists approximately 26,000 clones, around 76% of them with a count of one. Around 0.72% of the sample rests with the top ten. For these TCRs, the target antigens are not known. The source was unstimulated CD4+ T cells sorted from spleen or lymph node cells, collected before intestinal transplant. The receptors derive from a human donor who received an intestinal transplant.

This chain uses TRBV28 with TRBJ2-5; D is unresolved. This CDR3 contains 15 residues. V was cut by 10 bases and J by 0 bases, with 18 bases left in between. The germline V gene encodes CDR1 MDHEN and CDR2 SYDVKM. CDR3 sequence reads: CATKTPQRNQETQYF. DNA for the CDR3: TGTGCCACTAAGACTCCGCAGAGGAACCAAGAGACCCAGTACTTC.

The chain couples TRBV2 to TRBJ2-4; no clear D gene. Germline loops: CDR1 SNHLY, CDR2 FYNNEI. This CDR3 region has 14 residues. V dropped 5 bases and J dropped 5 bases, with 13 bases sitting between them. In nucleotides, the CDR3 is TGTGCCAGCAGTCCCCTTCAGACCCAAAACATTCAGTACTTC. Its translation: CASSPLQTQNIQYF. The full variable domain, in which reference TRBV2 and TRBJ2-4 provide the parts outside the CDR3, is EPEVTQTPSHQVTQMGQEVILRCVPISNHLYFYWYRQILGQKVEFLVSFYNNEISEKSEIFDDQFSVERPDGSNFTLKIRSTKLEDSAMYFCASSPLQTQNIQYFGAGTRLSVL.

This clone showed up just once. This chain connects TRBV19 to TRBJ2-1; D is perhaps TRBD2 (6 bases). CDR3 length: 16 amino acids. Trimming pared 1 base from V and 0 bases from J, leaving 10 bases between. In germline, CDR1 is LNHDA, CDR2 SQIVND (reference sequence). The CDR3 bases are TGTGCCAGTAGTATAGGCATAGCGGCCTCCTACAATGAGCAGTTCTTC. Its protein is CASSIGIAASYNEQFF.

The chain recombines TRBV7-6 with TRBJ2-5; TRBD2 matches at 10 bases. V lost 5 bases, J lost 3 bases, and 9 bases stayed unmatched. This CDR3 comprises 16 residues. The germline V gene has CDR1 SGHVS and CDR2 FNYEAQ. For the CDR3, the DNA is TGTGCCAGCAGCCCGGGGGGACTAGCGTCGAAAGAGACCCAGTACTTC. Its protein is CASSPGGLASKETQYF. The full variable domain, with the rest looked up from reference TRBV7-6 and TRBJ2-5, is GAGVSQSPRYKVTKRGQDVALRCDPISGHVSLYWYRQALGQGPEFLTYFNYEAQQDKSGLPNDRFSAERPEGSISTLTIQRTEQRDSAMYRCASSPGGLASKETQYFGPGTRLLVL.

The chain couples TRBV7-2 to TRBJ2-4, with 11 nucleotides matching TRBD1. The CDR3 covers 14 residues. Germline V CDR1 and CDR2: SGHTA, FQGNSA. The V segment lost 7 bases and the J segment 8 bases; nucleotides outside the gene matches: 7. The CDR3 nucleotides are TGTGCCAGCACCATGGACAGGGGGCGGGACATTCAGTACTTC. Translating gives CASTMDRGRDIQYF.

The rearrangement joins TRBV19 to TRBJ1-1; 9 bases map to TRBD1. Germline CDR1 and CDR2: LNHDA and SQIVND (reference sequence). Losses at the gene ends were 8 bases for V and 2 bases for J; bases not matched to a gene: 9. CDR3 length: 15 residues. In DNA form, the CDR3 reads TGTGCCAGTGCATCGGGACAGGGCGATAACACTGAAGCTTTCTTT. Protein product: CASASGQGDNTEAFF.

The rearrangement links TRBV19 to TRBJ1-1, with TRBD1 as a possible D gene (5 bases). Between the trimmed V and J ends, which lost 6 bases and 1 base, there was a span of 9 bases. The germline CDR1 and CDR2 sequences are LNHDA and SQIVND (reference sequence). The CDR3 loop spans 13 amino acids. The CDR3 nucleotides are TGTGCCAGTAGAAGCGGGGCGAACACTGAAGCTTTCTTT. Residues: CASRSGANTEAFF.

The chain is built from TRBV5-1 and TRBJ1-2; 9 bases are a match to TRBD1. J lost 4 bases, V lost 0 bases, and 1 base had no gene match. The CDR3 is 14 residues long. Germline CDR1 SGHRS, CDR2 YFSETQ. CDR3 region: CASSLGGQGYGYTF. As DNA, the CDR3 is TGCGCCAGCAGCTTGGGGGGACAGGGCTATGGCTACACCTTC.

CDR3 DNA: TGTGCCAGCAGTGCCGGAGCCAGCGCTGGGACTAGATCAGATACGCAGTATTTT. It is translated as CASSAGASAGTRSDTQYF. The chain carries TRBV6-4 and TRBJ2-3; 8 positions agree with TRBD2. The germline gives CDR1 MRHNA, CDR2 SNTAGT. The CDR3 loop spans 18 amino acids. V was clipped by 4 bases and J by 4 bases; unmatched bases: 16.

The chain couples TRBV6-1 to TRBJ2-5; D may be TRBD1 (6 bases). There are 13 residues in the CDR3. V lost 6 bases, J lost 3 bases, and 11 bases lay in between. CDR1 and CDR2 (germline): MNHNS, SASEGT. CDR3 sequence: CASRARTEETQYF. The CDR3 bases are TGTGCCAGCAGAGCGCGGACAGAAGAGACCCAGTACTTC.

The rearrangement links TRBV29-1 to TRBJ1-2; D gene uncertain. Germline V CDR1 and CDR2: SQVTM, ANQGSEA. V lost 5 bases, J lost 2 bases, and 9 bases lay in between. The CDR3 consists of 12 residues. CDR3 coding DNA: TGCAGCGTTCGGCAGGACAACTATGGCTACACCTTC. It translates to CSVRQDNYGYTF.

The chain carries TRBV5-1 and TRBJ2-7; D perhaps matches TRBD1 (7 bases). CDR3 length equals 14 residues. Germline CDR1 reads SGHRS; CDR2 reads YFSETQ. V was trimmed by 3 bases and J by 6 bases, leaving 16 bases between them. Written as DNA, the CDR3 is TGCGCCAGCAGCTCCGGACAGGACGGGGGCGAGCAGTACTTC. Protein sequence: CASSSGQDGGEQYF.

The chain has TRBV15 and TRBJ1-1; weak D call: TRBD1 (5 bases). The CDR3 totals 12 residues. The germline gives CDR1 LNHNV, CDR2 YYDKDF (reference sequence). V was shortened by 0 bases and J by 8 bases, with 7 bases between the two germline ends. This chain's CDR3 is CATSRDHREAFF. For the CDR3, the DNA is TGTGCCACCAGCAGAGATCACAGGGAAGCTTTCTTT.

The chain carries TRBV7-9 and TRBJ2-3; D perhaps matches TRBD2 (6 bases). CDR3 length: 15 amino acids. V was pared by 6 bases and J by 1 base, with 14 bases between. Germline CDR1 is SEHNR and CDR2 is FQNEAQ (reference sequence). CDR3 loop: CASRPGRFGTDTQYF. CDR3 sequence (DNA): TGTGCCAGCAGGCCCGGGAGATTTGGCACAGATACGCAGTATTTT.

The rearrangement links TRBV27 to TRBJ2-1; possibly TRBD2 for D (5 bases). Germline lookup yields CDR1 MNHEY and CDR2 SMNVEV (reference sequence). Trimming left V 2 bases short and J 0 bases short, with 8 bases between. The CDR3 length is 15 residues. The CDR3 region has the DNA TGTGCCAGCAGTTTACCGGGGAGCTCCTACAATGAGCAGTTCTTC. Protein product: CASSLPGSSYNEQFF.

This chain uses TRBV19 with TRBJ2-1; 9 bases fit TRBD2. Losses at the gene ends were 2 bases for V and 6 bases for J; bases not matched to a gene: 11. The CDR3 totals 17 residues. CDR1 LNHDA and CDR2 SQIVND come from the germline V gene (reference sequence). CDR3 protein: CASSIRSSGVRFNEQFF. The CDR3 DNA reads TGTGCCAGTAGTATACGGTCTAGCGGGGTTAGGTTCAATGAGCAGTTCTTC.

The rearrangement joins TRBV14 to TRBJ1-1; D might be TRBD1 (5 bases). Trimming left V 1 base short and J 5 bases short, with 8 bases between. Germline CDR1 is SGHDN and CDR2 is FVKESK. The CDR3 runs 13 residues. The CDR3 region is CASSQVWGTEAFF. Written as DNA, the CDR3 is TGTGCCAGCAGCCAAGTATGGGGGACTGAAGCTTTCTTT.

V usage is TRBV30 and J usage is TRBJ1-5, with TRBD1 matching 9 bases. There are 14 residues in the CDR3. V shed 1 base, J shed 7 bases, and the junction held 5 bases outside the gene matches. Looked up from germline, CDR1 is GTSNPN and CDR2 is SVGIG (reference sequence). CDR3 in amino acids: CAWSADRGSQPQHF. CDR3 nucleotide sequence: TGTGCCTGGAGTGCCGACAGGGGGAGCCAGCCCCAGCATTTT.

The chain is built from TRBV25-1 and TRBJ1-4; D may be TRBD1 (5 bases). The germline V gene has CDR1 MGHDK and CDR2 SYGVNS. Between the trimmed V and J ends, which lost 4 bases and 4 bases, there was a span of 13 bases. This CDR3 comprises 15 residues. The CDR3 region is CASSARQTINEKLFF. In nucleotides, the CDR3 is TGTGCCAGCAGTGCTAGACAGACCATTAATGAAAAACTGTTTTTT.

The gene calls are TRBV19 and TRBJ2-5, with TRBD2 matching over 9 bases. V lost 6 bases, J lost 2 bases, and 13 bases stayed unmatched. CDR1 and CDR2 (germline): LNHDA, SQIVND (reference sequence). This CDR3 region has 17 residues. CDR3: CASRGIAGASIQETQYF. CDR3 nucleotide sequence: TGTGCCAGTAGGGGAATAGCGGGGGCTTCCATACAAGAGACCCAGTACTTC.

The chain employs TRBV6-5 and TRBJ1-1; the D gene is possibly TRBD1 (5 bases). In germline, CDR1 is MNHEY, CDR2 SVGAGI. The CDR3 is 14 residues long. V shed 5 bases and J shed 1 base, with 11 bases lying between them. CDR3 in DNA: TGTGCCAGCAGTCAGGACACCCAGAACACTGAAGCTTTCTTT. This encodes CASSQDTQNTEAFF.

The rearrangement uses TRBV5-6 and TRBJ1-2; TRBD1 aligns across 7 bases. CDR1 is SGHDT, CDR2 YYEEEE, per germline. CDR3 length: 15 amino acids. V lost 5 bases and J lost 1; bases outside the gene matches: 8. DNA for the CDR3: TGTGCCAGCAGTAGTCGGGACAGATTTAACTATGGCTACACCTTC. It specifies CASSSRDRFNYGYTF.

The CDR3 loop reads CASSRTGDTATNEKLFF. CDR3 DNA sequence: TGCGCCAGCAGCCGGACGGGGGATACGGCAACTAATGAAAAACTGTTTTTT. The chain links TRBV5-1 to TRBJ1-4; a possible D gene is TRBD1 (5 bases). The CDR3 totals 17 residues. Trimming removed 4 bases at V and 0 bases at J, with 16 bases between. Germline V gives CDR1 SGHRS, CDR2 YFSETQ.

CDR3 coding DNA: TGTGCCAGTAGTATAGTAAGTCACGGGGAGCTGTTTTTT. It specifies CASSIVSHGELFF. This rearrangement joins TRBV19 to TRBJ2-2; D is uncertain. Looked up from germline, CDR1 is LNHDA and CDR2 is SQIVND (reference sequence). V was trimmed by 1 base and J by 7 bases, leaving 7 bases between them. The CDR3 sequence is 13 residues long.

This clone was picked up one time. This chain uses TRBV28 with TRBJ2-3; TRBD2 is a possible D gene (7 bases). Trimming shortened V by 3 bases and J by 4 bases, and 20 bases separated the two germline ends. Germline CDR1 is MDHEN and CDR2 is SYDVKM. The CDR3 runs 17 residues. In DNA, the CDR3 is TGTGCCAGCAGTTTCCCCGCCCGGGGGGCGGGTGCAGATACGCAGTATTTT. This gives the protein CASSFPARGAGADTQYF.

V and J are TRBV19 and TRBJ2-3; D unclear. Trimming took 2 bases from V and 7 from J, leaving 4 bases between them. Germline CDR1 and CDR2: LNHDA and SQIVND (reference sequence). The CDR3 sequence is 11 residues long. The CDR3 loop is CASSIRYTQYF. The CDR3 DNA follows: TGTGCCAGTAGTATACGATATACGCAGTATTTT.

This sequence joins TRBV28 and TRBJ1-4, with 7 bases that match TRBD1. This CDR3 spans 15 amino acids. Germline assignment: CDR1 MDHEN and CDR2 SYDVKM. V gave up 3 bases and J gave up 8 bases; unmatched junction bases: 9. The CDR3 nucleotides are TGTGCCAGCAGTTTCTTGACAGGGAAAGTAGAAAAACTGTTTTTT. Protein: CASSFLTGKVEKLFF.

The gene calls are TRBV27 and TRBJ2-2, with 7 bases matching TRBD1. Germline lookup yields CDR1 MNHEY and CDR2 SMNVEV (reference sequence). The length of the CDR3 is 16 residues. The V and J ends lost 5 bases and 6 bases, in that order; junction bases with no gene match: 12. CDR3 DNA sequence: TGTGCCAGCAGTCCCAGGGACAGAGGGTTCGCCGGGGAGCTGTTTTTT. Translating gives CASSPRDRGFAGELFF.